Shown below are 31 T cell receptor beta chains from a single sample sequenced in a study of human T cells and chemical hapten exposure. Unseparated into fractions, whole blood served as the source from which total RNA was extracted. The library gave individual cDNA molecules unique molecular identifiers. TCRdb fed the reads into MiXCR, producing one record per CDR3 protein. The data contain about 800 distinct CDR3 sequences, 60% to 80% of them seen just once; the ten biggest clones take up roughly 5%. Sequences were obtained from whole blood. The receptors were sampled from a human donor with alopecia, or a healthy volunteer (not recorded which). Some clones in this sample may be carry-over from other donors' samples. This table probably holds off-target reads from a library built for another chain.

The chain is built from TRBV5-4 and TRBJ2-6; the match to TRBD2 covers 8 bases. The V gene's germline CDR1 is SGHNT and CDR2 YYREEE (reference sequence). V gave up 4 bases and J gave up 0 bases; unmatched junction bases: 3. This CDR3 is built from 16 residues. CDR3 in amino acids: CASSTGGASGANVLTF. The CDR3 DNA reads as TGTGCCAGCAGCACGGGGGGGGCCTCTGGGGCCAACGTCCTGACTTTC.

Notes on this clonotype: Relative to the germline gene, one junction end is altered; a read error may explain this. V usage is TRBV29-1 and J usage is TRBJ2-1; the match to TRBD1 covers 7 bases. The CDR3 loop spans 12 amino acids. CDR1 is SQVTM, CDR2 ANQGSEA, per germline. CDR3 DNA sequence: TGCAGCGTTGATTTGTTCCCCAGGGGGATAATCTTC. It yields the protein CSVDLFPRGIIF.

The chain uses TRBV6-2 or TRBV6-3 and TRBJ1-5, with a possible D match to TRBD1 (5 bases). Germline V lookup: CDR1 MNHEY, CDR2 SVGEGT. Trimming took off 5 bases at V and 2 bases at J, with 16 bases between the two ends. The CDR3 covers 16 residues. The CDR3 DNA reads as TGTGCCAGCAGTGGGGACCTCCCTTATGGCAATCAGCCCCAGCATTTT. This gives the protein CASSGDLPYGNQPQHF.

This clonotype was counted a few times. The rearrangement joins TRBV2 to TRBJ1-6; 8 bases agree with TRBD1. This CDR3 spans 17 amino acids. CDR1 is SNHLY and CDR2 is FYNNEI in the germline V gene. J lost 0 bases, V lost 6 bases, and 7 bases had no gene match. CDR3 nucleotide sequence: TGTGCCAGCAGAGGTAGACAGGGGAGCTCCTATAATTCACCCCTCCACTTT. It encodes CASRGRQGSSYNSPLHF.

The chain recombines TRBV5-5 with TRBJ2-7; a possible D gene is TRBD2 (5 bases). The CDR3 has 14 residues. CDR1 and CDR2 from the germline V gene are SGHKS and YYEKEE (reference sequence). V lost 2 bases and J 0 bases, leaving 9 bases between the germline ends. In DNA, the CDR3 is TGTGCCAGCAGCTTTGGCGGAGGCTCCTACGAGCAGTACTTC. This sequence encodes CASSFGGGSYEQYF.

The V gene is TRBV6-6, the J gene TRBJ2-3; TRBD2 matches at 8 bases. Germline CDR1 MNHNY, CDR2 SVGAGI (reference sequence). The CDR3 sequence is 15 residues long. The J segment lost 2 bases and the V segment lost 4 bases, leaving 5 bases of the junction unmatched. The CDR3 here is CASSLLAALTDTQYF. In nucleotides, the CDR3 is TGTGCCAGCAGTTTACTAGCGGCTCTCACAGATACGCAGTATTTT.

This chain connects TRBV7-9 to TRBJ1-6; D may be TRBD1 (5 bases). Germline CDR1 and CDR2: SEHNR and FQNEAQ (reference sequence). The CDR3 consists of 15 residues. The V end lost 1 base, the J end lost 9 bases, and 13 bases lay between the germline ends. CDR3 sequence: CASSLGQGRVSPLHF. The CDR3 nucleotides are TGTGCCAGCAGCTTAGGTCAGGGCCGGGTTTCACCCCTCCACTTT.

V and J are TRBV6-4 and TRBJ2-5; 7 bases map to TRBD2. This CDR3 is built from 15 residues. V gave up 3 bases and J gave up 0 bases; unmatched junction bases: 4. Germline values: CDR1 MRHNA, CDR2 SNTAGT. The CDR3 spells CASSETSGDQETQYF. The CDR3 region has the DNA TGTGCCAGCAGTGAAACAAGCGGGGACCAAGAGACCCAGTACTTC.

The genes are TRBV20-1 and TRBJ1-1; D uncertain. The CDR3 loop spans 15 amino acids. The germline V and J ends were trimmed by 1 base and 2 bases, with 14 bases remaining between them. Germline V gene lookup returns CDR1 DFQATT and CDR2 SNEGSKA (reference sequence). The CDR3 DNA sequence: TGCAGTGCTAGAGTCCGGGGAGGGATTAACACTGAAGCTTTCTTT. Its protein product is CSARVRGGINTEAFF.

The genes are TRBV19 and TRBJ1-1; 9 bases align to TRBD1. Per germline, CDR1 LNHDA and CDR2 SQIVND (reference sequence). The CDR3 loop spans 13 amino acids. After removal of 5 bases from V and 6 bases from J, the junction contained 4 bases not matched to a gene. The CDR3 nucleotides are TGTGCCAGTAGTTGGGGACAGGGCCCTGAAGCTTTCTTT. The encoded protein is CASSWGQGPEAFF.

The CDR3 reads CSASVRTGKMSNQPQHF. For the CDR3, the DNA is TGCAGTGCTAGCGTGAGGACAGGGAAGATGAGCAATCAGCCCCAGCATTTT. The chain employs TRBV20-1 and TRBJ1-5; 8 bases agree with TRBD1. This CDR3 has 17 amino acids. Looked up from germline, CDR1 is DFQATT and CDR2 is SNEGSKA (reference sequence). Trimming cost V 3 bases and J 1 base; bases outside gene matches: 11.

This clonotype was detected only a few times. The V gene is TRBV5-1, the J gene TRBJ1-1; 9 bases are a match to TRBD1. After removal of 2 bases from V and 1 base from J, the junction contained 9 bases not matched to a gene. The CDR3 consists of 17 residues. Per the germline V gene, CDR1 is SGHRS and CDR2 is YFSETQ. The CDR3 sequence is CASSFTGGVNQNTEAFF. The CDR3 DNA reads TGCGCCAGCAGCTTTACAGGGGGCGTTAATCAGAACACTGAAGCTTTCTTT. Combining the CDR3 with reference TRBV5-1 and TRBJ1-1 gives the whole variable domain KAGVTQTPRYLIKTRGQQVTLSCSPISGHRSVSWYQQTPGQGLQFLFEYFSETQRNKGNFPGRFSGRQFSNSRSEMNVSTLELGDSALYLCASSFTGGVNQNTEAFFGQGTRLTVV.

The J gene is TRBJ2-1, the V gene TRBV9, with 11 bases identical to TRBD2. CDR3 length: 15 amino acids. Germline V lookup: CDR1 SGDLS, CDR2 YYNGEE. V lost 1 base and J lost 9; bases outside the gene matches: 6. The CDR3 coding sequence is TGTGCCAGCAGCGTAACTAGCGGGGGTTGGGGTGAGCAGTTCTTC. Translated: CASSVTSGGWGEQFF.

This chain connects TRBV4-1 to TRBJ2-7; D gene uncertain. V gave up 0 bases and J gave up 2 bases, with 11 bases separating them. The germline gives CDR1 MGHRA, CDR2 YSYEKL. This CDR3 has 15 residues. The CDR3, as DNA: TGCGCCAGCAGCCAAGAGGACCGGAGAACCTACGAGCAGTACTTC. Its protein product is CASSQEDRRTYEQYF.

The rearrangement uses TRBV12-3 or TRBV12-4 and TRBJ1-1; the match to TRBD1 covers 7 bases. V was clipped by 7 bases and J by 8 bases; unmatched bases: 13. The length of the CDR3 is 14 residues. CDR3 bases: TGTGCCAGCATCCCGACAGGGATCATCTCCGAAGCTTTCTTT. Translation gives CASIPTGIISEAFF.

This sequence joins TRBV4-3 and TRBJ2-3, with TRBD2 matching 11 bases. Trimming at V came to 3 bases and at J to 2 bases, leaving 13 bases not matched to a gene. The CDR3 extends over 19 amino acids. Looked up from germline, CDR1 is LGHNA and CDR2 is YSLEER. The CDR3 region has the DNA TGCGCCAGCAGCCAGGCCACTAGCGGGGGCCCCGCTTACACAGATACGCAGTATTTT. Translated: CASSQATSGGPAYTDTQYF.

The chain combines TRBV4-3 with TRBJ1-6; D gene ambiguous. The V gene's germline CDR1 is LGHNA and CDR2 YSLEER. The CDR3 is 15 residues long. Trimming cost V 4 bases and J 6 bases, with 13 bases left between them. The CDR3 nucleotides are TGCGCCAGCAGCCCTTGGGGAACAGCTAATTCACCCCTCCACTTT. It specifies CASSPWGTANSPLHF.

V is TRBV14 and J is TRBJ1-1, with 7 bases identical to TRBD1. V gave up 3 bases and J gave up 2 bases; unmatched junction bases: 3. CDR3 size: 14 residues. The germline V gene has CDR1 SGHDN and CDR2 FVKESK. The CDR3 region has the DNA TGTGCCAGCAGCCACTGGACAGGCAACACTGAAGCTTTCTTT. This translates into CASSHWTGNTEAFF.

V gene TRBV5-1 combines with J gene TRBJ1-1; TRBD1 aligns across 8 bases. Germline CDR1 and CDR2: SGHRS and YFSETQ. The CDR3 is made up of 16 amino acids. The J segment lost 6 bases and the V segment lost 4 bases, leaving 14 bases of the junction unmatched. The CDR3 reads CASSRLGGQGLSEAFF. CDR3 DNA sequence: TGCGCCAGCAGCCGGCTTGGAGGACAGGGTTTATCTGAAGCTTTCTTT.

The V gene is TRBV12-3 or TRBV12-4, the J gene TRBJ2-1; TRBD2 matches at 7 bases. V trimming: 6 bases; J trimming: 2 bases; junction bases outside the gene matches: 1. The CDR3 is 13 residues long. The CDR3 DNA reads TGTGCCAGCAGCCGGGGGGCCTACAATGAGCAGTTCTTC. Amino acids: CASSRGAYNEQFF.

V and J are TRBV2 and TRBJ1-1; possible D gene TRBD1, 6 bases. The CDR3 contains 11 residues. Germline V gene data show CDR1 as SNHLY and CDR2 as FYNNEI. Trimming took 11 bases from V and 6 from J, leaving 13 bases between them. The CDR3 nucleotides are TGTGCCTGGAAGGGGGTCGCTGAAGCTTTCTTT. It specifies CAWKGVAEAFF.

This chain connects TRBV29-1 to TRBJ2-3; D not resolved. The V end was cut by 7 bases, the J end by 8 bases, with 13 bases between. The CDR3 covers 11 residues. The germline gives CDR1 SQVTM, CDR2 ANQGSEA. The CDR3 region is CSAKYLSTQYF. In nucleotides, the CDR3 is TGCAGCGCTAAATATTTATCTACGCAGTATTTT.

This clonotype was counted a few times. V gene TRBV6-4 combines with J gene TRBJ2-1; D gene ambiguous. Germline CDR1 is MRHNA and CDR2 is SNTAGT. V was trimmed by 0 bases and J by 10 bases, leaving 16 bases between them. The CDR3 length is 15 residues. CDR3 DNA: TGTGCCAGCAGTGACTCGAAGGATCGGTGGGCCGAGCAGTTCTTC. It is translated as CASSDSKDRWAEQFF.

This chain joins TRBV9 and TRBJ2-3; D remains unclear. This CDR3 spans 14 amino acids. Deletions cut 0 bases from V and 4 bases from J, with 9 bases between. Germline loops: CDR1 SGDLS, CDR2 YYNGEE. This CDR3 is CASSVESIADTQYF. The CDR3 DNA is TGTGCCAGCAGCGTAGAGAGTATCGCAGATACGCAGTATTTT.

The chain employs TRBV21-1 and TRBJ1-2; the table assigns TRBD1, which was not confirmed against the DNA. TRBV21-1 is a listed pseudogene. The CDR3 is 15 amino acids. CDR3 nucleotide sequence: TGTGCCAGCACCCGGGACAGGGGGCGTTACTATGGCTACACCTTC. This codes for CASTRDRGRYYGYTF.

This rearrangement joins TRBV5-1 to TRBJ2-5, with 9 bases aligning to TRBD2. This CDR3 is built from 15 residues. Per the germline V gene, CDR1 is SGHRS and CDR2 is YFSETQ. V trimming: 5 bases; J trimming: 3 bases; junction bases outside the gene matches: 8. CDR3 sequence (DNA): TGCGCCAGCAGGAGCGGGGGGAAGGACAAAGAGACCCAGTACTTC. The encoded protein is CASRSGGKDKETQYF.

The chain has TRBV29-1 and TRBJ1-5; possibly TRBD1 for D (6 bases). CDR3 length: 14 residues. With 4 bases removed from V and 0 bases from J, the gap between germline ends came to 10 bases. CDR1 SQVTM and CDR2 ANQGSEA come from the germline V gene. The CDR3 sequence: CSVGTAYSNQPQHF. Written as DNA, the CDR3 is TGCAGCGTTGGGACAGCTTATAGCAATCAGCCCCAGCATTTT.

This clonotype was found a few times. V is TRBV20-1 and J is TRBJ2-5, with TRBD1 matching 7 bases. Germline values: CDR1 DFQATT, CDR2 SNEGSKA (reference sequence). The CDR3 is made up of 12 amino acids. V trimming: 5 bases; J trimming: 7 bases; junction bases outside the gene matches: 7. Here the CDR3 reads CSAQISGGTQYF. DNA for the CDR3: TGCAGTGCTCAAATCTCAGGGGGGACCCAGTACTTC.

The chain has TRBV5-1 and TRBJ1-5; D not resolved. The CDR3 loop spans 17 amino acids. Germline lookup yields CDR1 SGHRS and CDR2 YFSETQ. The ends were cut back, 0 bases at V and 1 base at J, with 14 bases in the middle. CDR3 region: CASSLASSRPSNQPQHF. The CDR3 region has the DNA TGCGCCAGCAGCTTGGCCTCGAGCAGGCCCAGCAATCAGCCCCAGCATTTT.

In this sample, this clonotype turned up once. The V gene is TRBV7-2, the J gene TRBJ2-6; unclear D gene. CDR3 size: 15 residues. V shed 5 bases and J shed 0 bases, with 8 bases lying between them. CDR1 SGHTA and CDR2 FQGNSA come from the germline V gene. The CDR3, as DNA: TGTGCCAGCAGCCGTAGTAGCTCTGGGGCCAACGTCCTGACTTTC. It specifies CASSRSSSGANVLTF.

The rearrangement uses TRBV7-2 and TRBJ2-3; D unresolved. The CDR3 has 15 amino acids. V was pared by 0 bases and J by 7 bases, with 14 bases between. The germline V gene has CDR1 SGHTA and CDR2 FQGNSA. CDR3 residues: CASSLARLGQNTQYF. DNA for the CDR3: TGTGCCAGCAGCTTAGCCAGGCTAGGGCAAAATACGCAGTATTTT.